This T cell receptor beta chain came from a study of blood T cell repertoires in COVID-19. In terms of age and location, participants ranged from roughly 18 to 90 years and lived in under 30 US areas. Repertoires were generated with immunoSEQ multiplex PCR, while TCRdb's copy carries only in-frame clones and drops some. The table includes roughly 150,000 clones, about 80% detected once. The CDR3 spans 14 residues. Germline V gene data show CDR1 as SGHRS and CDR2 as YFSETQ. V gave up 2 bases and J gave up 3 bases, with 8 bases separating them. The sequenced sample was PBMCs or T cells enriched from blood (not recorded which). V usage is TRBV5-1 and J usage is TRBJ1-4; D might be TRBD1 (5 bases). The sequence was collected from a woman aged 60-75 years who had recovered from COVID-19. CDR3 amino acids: CASSFRAPNEKLFF. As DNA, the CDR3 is TGCGCCAGCAGCTTCAGGGCCCCTAATGAAAAACTGTTTTTT.